This TCR beta chain originates from a study of CD8 T cells in Susac syndrome. Overall study: Each patient with Susac syndrome, at the time of blood draw, was therapy-naive, on corticosteroids, or on intravenous immunoglobulin alone.

CDR1 and CDR2 from the germline V gene are DFQATT and SNEGSKA (reference sequence). The length of the CDR3 is 11 residues. With random hexamers, reverse transcription was performed on about 0.5 to 1 ug of RNA. An immunoSEQ multiplex PCR amplified TCR beta CDR3 over 54 Vbeta and 13 Jbeta. TCRdb ran MiXCR on the immunoSEQ multiplex PCR reads and lists one entry per CDR3 protein. The table records about 130,000 distinct CDR3 sequences, 95% of them present only once. The TEMRA cells underwent FACS enrichment, while the CD8+ and CD4+ T cells underwent negative isolation. V is TRBV20-1 and J is TRBJ1-1, with D maybe TRBD1 (5 bases). The source material was CD8+ T cells from PBMCs. The TCR was taken from a human donor with Susac syndrome. CDR3 nucleotides: TGCGCCGGGGAGGGGTACACTGAAGCTTTCTTT. Its protein product is CAGEGYTEAFF.